These T cell receptor beta chains were read from a single sample in a study of blood T cells in healthy people across ages. Each CDR3 protein is one row after TCRdb ran MiXCR on the 5' RACE reads. The sample contains roughly 560,000 distinct CDR3 sequences, approximately 25% of which appear only once. These data are also associated with another study on T cells of mothers and their children.

Sample: blood. These receptors all stem from a boy between 10 and 17 years old in good health. Each CDR3 is given with its conserved first and last residue. The D gene is left open where the match is weak. The size field is filled for only some rows; it gives once, few, many or a size class.

j_gene: TRBJ2-5
len: 13
v_gene: TRBV20-1
abundance: few
d_gene: -
CDR3nt: TGCAGTGCTAGACGAGGGGGCCAAGAGACCCAGTACTTC
CDR3aa: CSARRGGQETQYF

j_gene: TRBJ1-1
len: 18
v_gene: TRBV9
abundance: -
d_gene: -
CDR3nt: TGTGCCAGCAGCGACGGGAGGGGGGGCCCGAGGGATTACACTGAAGCTTTCTTT
CDR3aa: CASSDGRGGPRDYTEAFF

j_gene: TRBJ2-5
len: 13
v_gene: TRBV20-1
abundance: few
d_gene: -
CDR3nt: TGCAGCCACCGCGGGAAGAGGAGAGAGACCCAGTACTTC
CDR3aa: CSHRGKRRETQYF

j_gene: TRBJ2-7
len: 16
v_gene: TRBV4-1
abundance: -
d_gene: -
CDR3nt: TGCGCCAGCAGCCGCGAACAGGCTCTGAGCTCCTACGAGCAGTACTTC
CDR3aa: CASSREQALSSYEQYF

j_gene: TRBJ1-2
len: 15
v_gene: TRBV5-5
abundance: -
d_gene: -
CDR3nt: TGTGCCAGCAGCTTGGGGCAGGAGAAGGCCTATGGCTACACCTTC
CDR3aa: CASSLGQEKAYGYTF

j_gene: TRBJ1-5
len: 13
v_gene: TRBV7-9
abundance: -
d_gene: -
CDR3nt: TGTGCCAGCAGCTTAGAGGGGGGACAGCCCCAGCATTTT
CDR3aa: CASSLEGGQPQHF

j_gene: TRBJ1-4
len: 17
v_gene: TRBV27
abundance: few
d_gene: -
CDR3nt: TGTGCCAGCAGTCCGATCCTAGTGCAGGGGAAGAATGAAAAACGGTTTTTT
CDR3aa: CASSPILVQGKNEKRFF

j_gene: TRBJ2-7
len: 15
v_gene: TRBV6-2/TRBV6-3
abundance: few
d_gene: TRBD2
CDR3nt: TGTGCCAGCAGCCGAACTAGCGGGGGACCCTACGAGCAGTACTTC
CDR3aa: CASSRTSGGPYEQYF

j_gene: TRBJ2-1
len: 13
v_gene: TRBV6-1
abundance: -
d_gene: -
CDR3nt: TGTGCCAGCAGTGATTCCGGGTACAATGAGCAGTTCTTC
CDR3aa: CASSDSGYNEQFF

j_gene: TRBJ2-7
len: 14
v_gene: TRBV20-1
abundance: few
d_gene: TRBD2
CDR3nt: TGCAGTGCCAGAGAAGCGGGACGCCCCTACGAGCAGTACTTC
CDR3aa: CSAREAGRPYEQYF

j_gene: TRBJ1-4
len: 13
v_gene: TRBV20-1
abundance: -
d_gene: -
CDR3nt: TGCAGTGCTAGAGGGGCCTCTGGTGGAAAACTGTTTTTT
CDR3aa: CSARGASGGKLFF

j_gene: TRBJ2-7
len: 14
v_gene: TRBV6-5
abundance: few
d_gene: -
CDR3nt: TGTGCCAGCAGTTACTCCGCGGTGACCTACGAGCAGTACTTC
CDR3aa: CASSYSAVTYEQYF

j_gene: TRBJ2-1
len: 19
v_gene: TRBV21-1
abundance: -
d_gene: -
CDR3nt: TGTGCCAGCAGCAGACCGCACCCGGGACTAGCGGGAGGTCGGAATGAGCAGTTCTTC
CDR3aa: CASSRPHPGLAGGRNEQFF

j_gene: TRBJ1-2
len: 9
v_gene: TRBV12-3/TRBV12-4
abundance: few
d_gene: -
CDR3nt: TGTGCCAGCAGTGGTGGCTACACCTTC
CDR3aa: CASSGGYTF

j_gene: TRBJ2-4
len: 18
v_gene: TRBV28
abundance: few
d_gene: -
CDR3nt: TGTGCCAGCAGTTTATCCCAGACGTCCGACTGGAGCAAAAGCATTCAGTACTTC
CDR3aa: CASSLSQTSDWSKSIQYF

j_gene: TRBJ1-4
len: 15
v_gene: TRBV28
abundance: few
d_gene: TRBD1
CDR3nt: TGTGCCAGCAGCCCCAGGGGGTCGGGTAATGAAAAACTGTTTTTT
CDR3aa: CASSPRGSGNEKLFF

j_gene: TRBJ2-1
len: 14
v_gene: TRBV6-6
abundance: once
d_gene: -
CDR3nt: TGTGCCAGCAGTTACTCGAGAACGGGGAATGAGCAGTTCTTC
CDR3aa: CASSYSRTGNEQFF

j_gene: TRBJ1-5
len: 14
v_gene: TRBV7-9
abundance: -
d_gene: -
CDR3nt: TGTGCCAGCAGCTGGGGTGGGGACAATCAGCCCCAGCATTTT
CDR3aa: CASSWGGDNQPQHF

j_gene: TRBJ2-1
len: 17
v_gene: TRBV5-5
abundance: -
d_gene: TRBD2
CDR3nt: TGTGCCAGCCTCAGCTTAGGAACTAGCGGGAGCTACAATGAGCAGTTCTTC
CDR3aa: CASLSLGTSGSYNEQFF

j_gene: TRBJ1-4
len: 13
v_gene: TRBV5-7
abundance: -
d_gene: -
CDR3nt: TGTGCCAGCAGCTCGGGTGGAAGTGAAAAACTGTTTTTT
CDR3aa: CASSSGGSEKLFF